One sample yielded the 2 T cell receptor beta chains listed below, sequenced in a study of T cell responses to AZD1222 COVID-19 vaccine. Data came from immunoSEQ multiplex PCR; TCRdb stores just in-frame clones and leaves some out. The sample has around 130,000 clones; 85% to 90% are singletons. The starting material was peripheral blood, obtained on day 0 of AZD1222 vaccination. The source of these receptors is an adult in good health.

This clone was observed a few times. V gene TRBV5-1 combines with J gene TRBJ1-1; D unclear. V dropped 1 base and J dropped 0 bases, with 13 bases sitting between them. Germline V lookup: CDR1 SGHRS, CDR2 YFSETQ. The CDR3 has 16 amino acids. CDR3 bases: TGCGCCAGCAGCTTGTCAGTTTCCCTCATGAACACTGAAGCTTTCTTT. Translated, it gives CASSLSVSLMNTEAFF.

This clone has more than one count but fewer than ten. J is TRBJ2-7 and V is TRBV28; 7 bases are shared with TRBD2. The V segment lost 2 bases and the J segment 5 bases; nucleotides outside the gene matches: 12. CDR1 and CDR2 (germline): MDHEN, SYDVKM. The CDR3 is 16 residues long. The CDR3 region is CASSLRSAGLTDEQYF. CDR3 in DNA: TGTGCCAGCAGTTTACGGTCGGCGGGACTAACCGACGAGCAGTACTTC.